This T cell receptor (beta chain) was identified during a study of shared clonotypes between healthy human individuals. General study results and limits: Among donors, clonotype sharing was expected to be affected by sequencing depth. A reduction in generation probabilities was seen for non-shared clonotypes relative to those shared by all four donors. With few donors, the genetic and exposure-history diversity represented was limited.

Comments on this clone: Its target is unknown.

Positive CCR7 selection of CD45RO-negative cells yielded the naive CD8 cells, and terminally differentiated effector memory CD45RA+ cells were excluded. Produced via immunoSEQ multiplex PCR; TCRdb's table is partial and in-frame only. Of about 2.2 million clones detected, about 93% appear once; the ten largest clones hold around 1.7%. The CDR3 contains 17 residues. CDR1 is LGHNA and CDR2 is YSLEER in the germline V gene. Trimming cost V 0 bases and J 0 bases; bases outside gene matches: 4. The rearrangement links TRBV4-3 to TRBJ2-2; 7 nucleotides align to TRBD1. The TCR was taken from a man aged 18-30 years in good health. Some clones in this sample may be carry-over from other donors' samples. Sequences were obtained from naive CD8+ T cells from PBMCs. The CDR3 DNA follows: TGCGCCAGCAGCCAAGATGGACAGGTTGCGAACACCGGGGAGCTGTTTTTT. Its protein product is CASSQDGQVANTGELFF.